The 22 T cell receptor beta chains below were found in one sample sequenced in a study of blood T cell repertoires in COVID-19. Clones were sequenced by immunoSEQ multiplex PCR, and TCRdb holds only the in-frame ones, with some missing. Among roughly 300,000 clones listed, about nine tenths were seen once. Material for sequencing was peripheral blood. All receptors derive from a woman in her thirties with COVID-19, enrolled during active disease.

This clone occurred once. The rearrangement joins TRBV27 to TRBJ2-1; no firm D call. CDR1 and CDR2 from the germline V gene are MNHEY and SMNVEV (reference sequence). The CDR3 consists of 13 residues. Trimming stripped 2 bases from V and 7 bases from J, with 9 bases between. The CDR3 reads CASSLLERNEQFF. The DNA of the CDR3 is TGTGCCAGCAGTTTACTAGAAAGGAATGAGCAGTTCTTC.

V gene TRBV3-1 (or the pseudogene TRBV3-2) combines with J gene TRBJ2-2; tentatively, D is TRBD1 (6 bases). CDR1 is LGHDT and CDR2 is YNNKEL in the germline V gene (reference sequence). Trimming shortened V by 8 bases and J by 4 bases, and 14 bases separated the two germline ends. This CDR3 is 14 amino acids long. The CDR3 loop is CASRKGGTTGELFF. The CDR3 DNA reads TGTGCCAGCCGGAAAGGGGGAACCACCGGGGAGCTGTTTTTT.

J is TRBJ2-7 and V is TRBV7-6; 11 nucleotides align to TRBD1. This CDR3 spans 15 amino acids. CDR1 SGHVS and CDR2 FNYEAQ come from the germline V gene. V shed 1 base, J shed 6 bases, and the junction held 5 bases outside the gene matches. Here the CDR3 reads CASSLVGTGGLEQYF. DNA of the CDR3: TGTGCCAGCAGCTTAGTTGGGACAGGGGGTCTCGAGCAGTACTTC.

The chain recombines TRBV4-2 with TRBJ1-6; the D is unclear. Trimming pared 1 base from V and 9 bases from J, leaving 10 bases between. Germline V lookup: CDR1 LGHNA, CDR2 YNFKEQ. The CDR3 length is 14 residues. The CDR3 region is CASSQAGEGSPLHF. For the CDR3, the DNA is TGTGCCAGCAGCCAAGCCGGTGAGGGTTCACCCCTCCACTTT.

The J gene is TRBJ2-3, the V gene TRBV30; D possibly corresponds to TRBD1 (5 bases). Trimming took off 2 bases at V and 3 bases at J, with 9 bases between the two ends. CDR1 is GTSNPN and CDR2 is SVGIG in the germline V gene (reference sequence). The CDR3 extends over 13 amino acids. The CDR3 region has the DNA TGTGCCTGGAGTCCCCCAGGGACAGATACGCAGTATTTT. This gives the protein CAWSPPGTDTQYF.

This chain links TRBV28 with TRBJ1-2, with D possibly TRBD1 on 6 matching bases. Between the trimmed V and J ends, which lost 2 bases and 6 bases, there was a span of 13 bases. This CDR3 comprises 14 residues. From germline, CDR1 is MDHEN and CDR2 SYDVKM. The CDR3, as DNA: TGTGCCAGCAGTTTACAGGGGCCGCAGAATGGCTACACCTTC. The encoded protein is CASSLQGPQNGYTF.

V and J are TRBV6-5 and TRBJ1-3, with 7 bases aligning to TRBD1. Trimming took 5 bases from V and 0 from J; bases not matched to a gene: 4. Germline CDR1 is MNHEY and CDR2 is SVGAGI. The CDR3 sequence is 15 residues long. The CDR3 coding sequence is TGTGCCAGCAGTCAGGGGACAGCCTCTGGAAACACCATATATTTT. Amino acid sequence: CASSQGTASGNTIYF.

The chain employs TRBV5-6 and TRBJ2-6; 8 bases align to TRBD1. Germline lookup yields CDR1 SGHDT and CDR2 YYEEEE. The CDR3 runs to 17 residues. Trimming at V came to 3 bases and at J to 1 base, leaving 6 bases not matched to a gene. This CDR3 reads CASSSRDRTSGANVLTF. The CDR3 DNA is TGTGCCAGCAGCTCCCGGGACAGGACTTCTGGGGCCAACGTCCTGACTTTC.

V gene TRBV19 combines with J gene TRBJ2-1; TRBD2 might be the D (5 bases). V was clipped by 7 bases and J by 2 bases, with 15 bases between them. The CDR3 runs 15 residues. Germline loops: CDR1 LNHDA, CDR2 SQIVND (reference sequence). CDR3 bases: TGTGCCAGTACTCCGGCGGGCGGCCCCTACAATGAGCAGTTCTTC. It is translated as CASTPAGGPYNEQFF.

This clone turned up a few times. J is TRBJ1-5 and V is TRBV2; D might be TRBD1 (5 bases). From germline, CDR1 is SNHLY and CDR2 FYNNEI. V gave up 0 bases and J gave up 4 bases, with 7 bases separating them. The CDR3 spans 14 residues. The CDR3 nucleotides are TGTGCCAGCAGTGAAGCGGCAGGGAATCAGCCCCAGCATTTT. Protein: CASSEAAGNQPQHF.

The sample holds one count of this clone. This chain links TRBV28 with TRBJ1-3; TRBD1 matches 7 bases. V lost 5 bases and J lost 0; bases outside the gene matches: 4. In germline, CDR1 is MDHEN, CDR2 SYDVKM. This CDR3 region has 15 residues. The CDR3 spells CASSPTGFSGNTIYF. As DNA, the CDR3 is TGTGCCAGCAGTCCGACAGGGTTCTCTGGAAACACCATATATTTT.

The V gene is TRBV28, the J gene TRBJ1-2, with D possibly being TRBD1 (5 bases). Trimming removed 8 bases from V and 8 bases from J, with 12 bases in between. The CDR3 consists of 11 residues. Germline V lookup: CDR1 MDHEN, CDR2 SYDVKM. The CDR3 DNA sequence: TGTGCCAGCGGCTGGACAAGGGGCTACACCTTC. Residues: CASGWTRGYTF.

This clone has just a few counts. The sample holds other DNA sequences that translate to the same CDR3. This chain links TRBV9 with TRBJ1-6, with D perhaps TRBD1 (6 bases). V lost 0 bases to trimming and J lost 4 bases, with 8 bases between them. Germline CDR1 reads SGDLS; CDR2 reads YYNGEE. CDR3 length: 15 amino acids. In DNA, the CDR3 is TGTGCCAGCAGCGTAGGAACAGGGTATAATTCACCCCTCCACTTT. This encodes CASSVGTGYNSPLHF. The whole variable domain, filled in from reference TRBV9 and TRBJ1-6, reads DSGVTQTPKHLITATGQRVTLRCSPRSGDLSVYWYQQSLDQGLQFLIQYYNGEERAKGNILERFSAQQFPDLHSELNLSSLELGDSALYFCASSVGTGYNSPLHFGNGTRLTVT.

V gene TRBV28 combines with J gene TRBJ1-2; the D is unclear. Germline-derived CDR1 and CDR2 are MDHEN and SYDVKM. V was trimmed by 3 bases and J by 3 bases, leaving 8 bases between them. This CDR3 has 13 amino acids. The chain's CDR3 is CASSLKPDYGYTF. The CDR3 DNA follows: TGTGCCAGCAGTTTGAAGCCCGACTATGGCTACACCTTC.

This clone showed up just a few times. This chain joins TRBV10-1 and TRBJ2-7; 11 positions match TRBD2. With 3 bases clipped from V and 3 bases from J, the junction kept 4 bases outside the gene matches. The CDR3 sequence is 15 residues long. CDR1 is WNHNN and CDR2 is SYGVQD in the germline V gene (reference sequence). The CDR3 DNA follows: TGCGCCAGCAGTGAAGGACTAGCGGGTATCTACGAGCAGTACTTC. Protein product: CASSEGLAGIYEQYF.

This clone came up once. The J gene is TRBJ1-2, the V gene TRBV6-2 or TRBV6-3; no reliable D call. The CDR3 consists of 16 residues. Germline V CDR1 and CDR2: MNHEY, SVGEGT. Trimming left V 0 bases short and J 2 bases short, with 13 bases between. CDR3 sequence: CASSYSRALANYGYTF. For the CDR3, the DNA is TGTGCCAGCAGTTACTCGAGGGCACTCGCCAACTATGGCTACACCTTC.

This clone was picked up a small number of times. J is TRBJ2-1 and V is TRBV29-1; TRBD1 matches 7 bases. CDR1 and CDR2 (germline): SQVTM, ANQGSEA. V was clipped by 7 bases and J by 7 bases; unmatched bases: 10. The CDR3 totals 13 residues. DNA for the CDR3: TGCAGCGGCGACAGGGCTCAACGGAATGAGCAGTTCTTC. Its protein is CSGDRAQRNEQFF.

With regard to this clone: A much larger clonotype is one base distant, so this may be a read error. Other DNA sequences within the sample encode an identical CDR3. The chain employs TRBV5-6 and TRBJ2-5, with TRBD2 as a possible D gene (5 bases). Trimming stripped 0 bases from V and 5 bases from J, with 8 bases between. The CDR3 loop spans 13 amino acids. Germline V gives CDR1 SGHDT, CDR2 YYEEEE. CDR3 DNA: TGTGCCAGCAGCTTGGTCTCGGGGGAGACCCAGTACTTC. Translated: CASSLVSGETQYF.

This chain joins TRBV10-1 and TRBJ2-1; 9 nucleotides align to TRBD1. J gave up 8 bases and V 0 bases, and 8 bases lay outside the gene matches. The CDR3 sequence is 16 residues long. CDR1 and CDR2 from the germline V gene are WNHNN and SYGVQD (reference sequence). CDR3 sequence: CASSESFGTGHHEQFF. CDR3 DNA: TGCGCCAGCAGTGAGTCTTTCGGGACAGGGCACCATGAGCAGTTCTTC.

The chain has TRBV15 and TRBJ2-7; D perhaps matches TRBD1 (6 bases). CDR3 length: 13 amino acids. Germline loops: CDR1 LNHNV, CDR2 YYDKDF (reference sequence). Trimming removed 11 bases from V and 5 bases from J, with 19 bases in between. DNA of the CDR3: TGTGCCTTCCGCCAGAGGGGGAAGAACGAGCAGTACTTC. It yields the protein CAFRQRGKNEQYF.

The chain combines TRBV6-5 with TRBJ1-1; no firm D call. The CDR3 totals 13 residues. Trimming left V 5 bases short and J 0 bases short, with 7 bases between. Germline CDR1 MNHEY, CDR2 SVGAGI. CDR3 DNA sequence: TGTGCCAGCAGTCGGGGAGTGAACACTGAAGCTTTCTTT. Its protein product is CASSRGVNTEAFF.

The rearrangement links TRBV19 to TRBJ2-1, with D perhaps TRBD1 (5 bases). Trimming removed 5 bases at V and 5 bases at J, with 16 bases between. CDR1 LNHDA and CDR2 SQIVND come from the germline V gene (reference sequence). CDR3 length: 15 amino acids. The CDR3 bases are TGTGCCAGTAGTCCAGGAAGGGGTTTCAACAATGAGCAGTTCTTC. Its protein product is CASSPGRGFNNEQFF. Using reference TRBV19 and TRBJ2-1 for the parts outside the CDR3, the full variable domain is DGGITQSPKYLFRKEGQNVTLSCEQNLNHDAMYWYRQDPGQGLRLIYYSQIVNDFQKGDIAEGYSVSREKKESFPLTVTSAQKNPTAFYLCASSPGRGFNNEQFFGPGTRLTVL.